The 5 T cell receptor beta chains reported below all come from one sample, sequenced in a study of Ad26.COV2.S vaccination and SARS-CoV-2 variants. Sequencing was performed with immunoSEQ multiplex PCR; in TCRdb, only in-frame clones are kept and a portion is missing. This table holds 300,000 to 350,000 clones, 90% found once. Treatment noted: about 20 received Ad26.COV2.S at low or high dose, single or two shots; about 5 received placebo; per-sample allocation not given. The samples were gathered on day 63 after the first injection of vaccine or placebo. Sequenced here: peripheral blood, sampled in a trial of Ad26.COV2.S vaccine versus placebo. These receptors all come from a person aged 18-65 years who received the Ad26.COV2.S COVID-19 vaccine or a placebo.

This sequence joins TRBV27 and TRBJ1-1, with a weak D call TRBD1 (6 bases). V was shortened by 5 bases and J by 5 bases, with 15 bases between the two germline ends. CDR1 MNHEY and CDR2 SMNVEV come from the germline V gene (reference sequence). The CDR3 consists of 14 residues. CDR3 DNA: TGTGCCAGCAGTCGTTCTTGGCAGGGGACTGAAGCTTTCTTT. Amino acids: CASSRSWQGTEAFF.

This rearrangement joins TRBV25-1 to TRBJ2-2; TRBD1 might be the D (6 bases). The germline V gene has CDR1 MGHDK and CDR2 SYGVNS. There are 14 residues in the CDR3. V gave up 3 bases and J gave up 6 bases, with 11 bases separating them. The CDR3 DNA follows: TGTGCCAGCAGTGACAGGGGTAGGTCCGGGGAGCTGTTTTTT. Translating gives CASSDRGRSGELFF.

The V and J genes are TRBV7-9 and TRBJ2-6, with 7 positions matching TRBD2. The CDR3 sequence is 20 residues long. J lost 2 bases, V lost 7 bases, and 20 bases had no gene match. Germline V gene lookup returns CDR1 SEHNR and CDR2 FQNEAQ (reference sequence). The CDR3 DNA follows: TGTGCCAGCACCCCCCGTGGGGGGGAGGCGTTTTCGGCTGGGGCCAACGTCCTGACTTTC. Its translation: CASTPRGGEAFSAGANVLTF.

The count of this clone is one. J is TRBJ2-7 and V is TRBV10-3, with D possibly being TRBD2 (5 bases). V lost 3 bases and J lost 0, with 12 bases in between. The CDR3 spans 15 residues. Germline lookup yields CDR1 ENHRY and CDR2 SYGVKD. The CDR3 is CAISDEVGSSYEQYF. The CDR3 bases are TGTGCCATCAGTGATGAGGTGGGGAGCTCCTACGAGCAGTACTTC.

This chain joins TRBV5-4 and TRBJ1-2, with D perhaps TRBD1 (5 bases). V shed 3 bases and J shed 1 base, with 16 bases lying between them. The CDR3 spans 16 residues. Per the germline V gene, CDR1 is SGHNT and CDR2 is YYREEE (reference sequence). The CDR3 nucleotides are TGTGCCAGCAGCTACCAAACAGGAGGTGTTAACTATGGCTACACCTTC. Protein product: CASSYQTGGVNYGYTF.